One sample yielded the 28 T cell receptor beta chains listed below, sequenced in a study of cytotoxic CD8 clonotypes in ibrutinib-treated CLL. TCRdb's table, derived via immunoSEQ multiplex PCR, lists solely in-frame clones and lacks some. The table has some 30,000 clones, roughly three quarters seen once. Here the sequenced sample was PBMCs, taken after 36 months of ibrutinib treatment. All receptors come from a human donor with chronic lymphocytic leukemia.

The genes are TRBV5-1 and TRBJ2-5, with D maybe TRBD2 (5 bases). The length of the CDR3 is 14 residues. V was shortened by 3 bases and J by 5 bases, with 14 bases between the two germline ends. Germline V CDR1 and CDR2: SGHRS, YFSETQ. The CDR3 DNA is TGCGCCAGCAGCTATTCCGGGGAAGTGGAGACCCAGTACTTC. It codes for CASSYSGEVETQYF.

This clone was observed a few times. The rearrangement joins TRBV5-1 to TRBJ2-5; tentative D call: TRBD2 (5 bases). This CDR3 has 13 residues. Germline V CDR1 and CDR2: SGHRS, YFSETQ. V lost 4 bases and J 4 bases, leaving 11 bases between the germline ends. CDR3 coding DNA: TGCGCCAGCAGCCCCGTGAGGGCAGAGACCCAGTACTTC. It encodes CASSPVRAETQYF.

The chain has TRBV2 and TRBJ2-3; D possibly corresponds to TRBD1 (5 bases). V gave up 7 bases and J gave up 2 bases, with 7 bases separating them. The CDR3 runs 12 residues. Germline CDR1 and CDR2: SNHLY and FYNNEI. This chain's CDR3 is CASKDNTDTQYF. The DNA of the CDR3 is TGTGCCAGCAAGGACAACACAGATACGCAGTATTTT.

V is TRBV5-4 and J is TRBJ1-2; D is possibly TRBD1 (5 bases). The germline V gene has CDR1 SGHNT and CDR2 YYREEE (reference sequence). The CDR3 runs to 12 residues. The V gene lost 5 bases and the J gene lost 3 bases, with 8 bases spanning the gap. This CDR3 reads CASSRDDYGYTF. The CDR3 nucleotides are TGTGCCAGCAGTAGGGACGACTATGGCTACACCTTC.

The genes are TRBV6-5 and TRBJ1-2; D might be TRBD1 (5 bases). V was cut by 0 bases and J by 10 bases, with 12 bases left in between. This CDR3 region has 13 residues. The V gene's germline CDR1 is MNHEY and CDR2 SVGAGI. Written as DNA, the CDR3 is TGTGCCAGCAGTTACTCGGGACCCGTGGCCTACACCTTC. This sequence encodes CASSYSGPVAYTF.

The rearrangement links TRBV15 to TRBJ1-4; D is unresolved. Germline CDR1 is LNHNV and CDR2 is YYDKDF (reference sequence). This CDR3 contains 17 residues. Between the trimmed V and J ends, which lost 1 base and 0 bases, there was a span of 12 bases. CDR3 loop: CATSRVKDDATNEKLFF. The CDR3 nucleotides read TGTGCCACCAGCAGAGTGAAGGACGATGCAACTAATGAAAAACTGTTTTTT.

V usage is TRBV7-9 and J usage is TRBJ2-5; 7 bases are a match to TRBD1. The germline gives CDR1 SEHNR, CDR2 FQNEAQ (reference sequence). The CDR3 runs 13 residues. The V and J ends lost 3 bases and 5 bases, in that order; junction bases with no gene match: 3. The CDR3 nucleotides read TGTGCCAGCAGCTTCGGGACAGCGGAGACCCAGTACTTC. Its translation is CASSFGTAETQYF.

This clone was recorded once. This sequence joins TRBV27 and TRBJ1-2; TRBD1 might be the D (5 bases). The CDR3 is made up of 14 amino acids. The germline V gene encodes CDR1 MNHEY and CDR2 SMNVEV (reference sequence). Trimming took 5 bases from V and 4 from J, leaving 14 bases between them. The chain's CDR3 is CASSPVGAFYGYTF. CDR3 bases: TGTGCCAGCAGTCCCGTAGGGGCGTTCTATGGCTACACCTTC.

This chain connects TRBV7-9 to TRBJ1-2; no firm D call. This CDR3 contains 11 residues. Deletions cut 5 bases from V and 7 bases from J, with 8 bases between. In germline, CDR1 is SEHNR, CDR2 FQNEAQ (reference sequence). CDR3 DNA sequence: TGTGCCAGCAGCACAGTGGGTGGCTACACCTTC. Encoded protein: CASSTVGGYTF. The variable domain in full, with the rest retrieved from reference TRBV7-9 and TRBJ1-2, is DTGVSQNPRHKITKRGQNVTFRCDPISEHNRLYWYRQTLGQGPEFLTYFQNEAQLEKSRLLSDRFSAERPKGSFSTLEIQRTEQGDSAMYLCASSTVGGYTFGSGTRLTVV.

The chain joins TRBV9 to TRBJ2-3; 9 bases agree with TRBD1. Trimming cost V 4 bases and J 5 bases; bases outside gene matches: 14. The CDR3 runs 17 residues. The germline CDR1 and CDR2 sequences are SGDLS and YYNGEE. The chain's CDR3 is CASSTNRDRDWEDTQYF. The CDR3 DNA sequence: TGTGCCAGCAGCACCAACCGGGACAGGGATTGGGAAGATACGCAGTATTTT.

The J gene is TRBJ2-2, the V gene TRBV29-1; 9 nucleotides align to TRBD2. Looked up from germline, CDR1 is SQVTM and CDR2 is ANQGSEA. The CDR3 is 13 amino acids. Trimming at V came to 4 bases and at J to 6 bases, leaving 3 bases not matched to a gene. CDR3 sequence reads: CSVVQRGAGELFF. In DNA, the CDR3 is TGCAGCGTTGTGCAGCGGGGGGCCGGGGAGCTGTTTTTT.

CDR3 sequence (DNA): TGTGCCAGCAGCTTGGTGGGTATCACGTCTAACTATGGCTACACCTTC. Translation gives CASSLVGITSNYGYTF. The chain has TRBV5-6 and TRBJ1-2; D is uncertain. V lost 0 bases and J 0 bases, leaving 12 bases between the germline ends. The CDR3 consists of 16 residues. Germline CDR1 is SGHDT and CDR2 is YYEEEE. The full variable domain, completed using reference TRBV5-6 and TRBJ1-2, is DAGVTQSPTHLIKTRGQQVTLRCSPKSGHDTVSWYQQALGQGPQFIFQYYEEEERQRGNFPDRFSGHQFPNYSSELNVNALLLGDSALYLCASSLVGITSNYGYTFGSGTRLTVV.

J is TRBJ2-7 and V is TRBV5-1; 9 bases map to TRBD1. The CDR3 runs 14 residues. Looked up from germline, CDR1 is SGHRS and CDR2 is YFSETQ. Losses at the gene ends were 4 bases for V and 5 bases for J; bases not matched to a gene: 7. The CDR3 spells CASSPGQGVDEQYF. CDR3 nucleotide sequence: TGCGCCAGCAGCCCGGGACAGGGTGTGGACGAGCAGTACTTC.

The table lists this clone with a few counts. The rearrangement links TRBV7-3 to TRBJ1-1, with a possible D match to TRBD1 (6 bases). V gave up 2 bases and J gave up 4 bases, with 17 bases separating them. Per the germline V gene, CDR1 is SGHTA and CDR2 is FQGTGA. This CDR3 region has 16 residues. CDR3: CASSLAGGAGPTEAFF. The CDR3 DNA sequence: TGTGCCAGCAGCTTAGCGGGGGGCGCGGGTCCCACTGAAGCTTTCTTT.

In its sample, this clone was seen once. The chain carries TRBV2 and TRBJ1-5, with unresolved D. Germline-derived CDR1 and CDR2 are SNHLY and FYNNEI. Trimming took off 3 bases at V and 3 bases at J, with 12 bases between the two ends. The CDR3 extends over 15 amino acids. The DNA of the CDR3 is TGTGCCAGCAGTGACAGGCGGTCTAACAATCAGCCCCAGCATTTT. It is translated as CASSDRRSNNQPQHF.

Notes on this clone: Being one base from a much bigger clone, this may be a read error. The rearrangement uses TRBV5-4 and TRBJ2-7; 13 bases fit TRBD2. The CDR3 extends over 15 amino acids. Trimming at V came to 3 bases and at J to 3 bases, leaving 3 bases not matched to a gene. The germline V gene encodes CDR1 SGHNT and CDR2 YYREEE (reference sequence). CDR3 in DNA: TGTGCCAGCAGCTCAGGACTAGCGGGGGACTACGAGCAGTACTTC. Amino acids: CASSSGLAGDYEQYF.

The chain combines TRBV7-3 with TRBJ2-6; D uncertain. The CDR3 runs 15 residues. Germline V gene sequence: CDR1 SGHTA, CDR2 FQGTGA. V gave up 9 bases and J gave up 0 bases, with 12 bases separating them. CDR3 loop: CASADGSSGANVLTF. CDR3 DNA sequence: TGTGCCAGTGCGGACGGAAGCTCTGGGGCCAACGTCCTGACTTTC.

The chain has TRBV5-6 and TRBJ2-4, with a weak D call TRBD1 (5 bases). Germline V gene lookup returns CDR1 SGHDT and CDR2 YYEEEE. The ends were cut back, 4 bases at V and 0 bases at J, with 11 bases in the middle. The CDR3 loop spans 15 amino acids. The CDR3: CASSPGIVAKNIQYF. The CDR3 nucleotides are TGTGCCAGCAGCCCAGGGATTGTAGCCAAAAACATTCAGTACTTC.

This chain joins TRBV18 and TRBJ1-2; 8 positions agree with TRBD1. Germline CDR1 is KGHSH and CDR2 is LQKENI. The CDR3 runs to 15 residues. With 3 bases clipped from V and 6 bases from J, the junction kept 9 bases outside the gene matches. As DNA, the CDR3 is TGTGCCAGCTCACCTGACAGGGGATCAGGACATGGCTACACCTTC. As protein: CASSPDRGSGHGYTF.

The chain joins TRBV7-2 to TRBJ1-3; D is undetermined. V was cut by 0 bases and J by 0 bases, with 9 bases left in between. Germline CDR1 SGHTA, CDR2 FQGNSA. The CDR3 has 16 amino acids. In DNA, the CDR3 is TGTGCCAGCAGCTTAGCGCCGCCCAGCTCTGGAAACACCATATATTTT. Translated, it gives CASSLAPPSSGNTIYF.

The gene calls are TRBV7-6 and TRBJ2-1, with 10 bases matching TRBD2. With V trimmed by 4 bases and J by 10 bases, 7 bases remained unmatched. This CDR3 has 14 residues. Germline CDR1 is SGHVS and CDR2 is FNYEAQ. This CDR3 reads CASSSTAGGREQFF. The CDR3 DNA sequence: TGTGCCAGCAGCTCCACAGCGGGGGGGCGCGAGCAGTTCTTC.

This rearrangement joins TRBV9 to TRBJ2-7, with unresolved D. Germline values: CDR1 SGDLS, CDR2 YYNGEE. V was pared by 0 bases and J by 0 bases, with 7 bases between. The CDR3 spans 14 residues. The CDR3 nucleotides read TGTGCCAGCAGCGTAGCGCCGAGCTCCTACGAGCAGTACTTC. Translating gives CASSVAPSSYEQYF.

CDR3 DNA sequence: TGCAGTGCGTTCGCGGGAAACACCATATATTTT. Translation: CSAFAGNTIYF. The chain combines TRBV20-1 with TRBJ1-3; D gene ambiguous. The CDR3 loop spans 11 amino acids. Trimming cost V 6 bases and J 4 bases, with 7 bases left between them. Germline CDR1 is DFQATT and CDR2 is SNEGSKA (reference sequence).

This clone came up once. This chain links TRBV29-1 with TRBJ1-1; D uncertain. With 6 bases removed from V and 7 bases from J, the gap between germline ends came to 12 bases. CDR3 length: 11 amino acids. CDR1 and CDR2 (germline): SQVTM, ANQGSEA. The DNA for the CDR3 is TGCAGCGTCTTTGGTGGCGGTGAAGCTTTCTTT. It yields the protein CSVFGGGEAFF.

This clone was observed a handful of times. The chain is built from TRBV9 and TRBJ2-5; D gene unclear. This CDR3 spans 13 amino acids. The germline gives CDR1 SGDLS, CDR2 YYNGEE. Trimming removed 3 bases from V and 1 base from J, with 7 bases in between. This CDR3 reads CASSAFPQETQYF. The CDR3 nucleotides read TGTGCCAGCAGCGCATTTCCCCAAGAGACCCAGTACTTC.

This clone was seen only a few times. V is TRBV7-8 and J is TRBJ1-2; D uncertain. Germline lookup yields CDR1 SGHVS and CDR2 FQNEAQ. This CDR3 has 14 residues. Trimming cost V 5 bases and J 5 bases, with 15 bases left between them. CDR3 residues: CASSELRVVYGYTF. In DNA, the CDR3 is TGTGCCAGCAGCGAATTACGGGTGGTTTATGGCTACACCTTC.

This rearrangement joins TRBV6-5 to TRBJ1-1; D gene ambiguous. The CDR3 covers 12 residues. V was trimmed by 3 bases and J by 5 bases, leaving 7 bases between them. Germline lookup yields CDR1 MNHEY and CDR2 SVGAGI. CDR3 nucleotide sequence: TGTGCCAGCAGTTATGAAGGGACTGAAGCTTTCTTT. Its translation is CASSYEGTEAFF.

The rearrangement joins TRBV7-9 to TRBJ2-3, with D unresolved. Germline V gene sequence: CDR1 SEHNR, CDR2 FQNEAQ (reference sequence). The CDR3 extends over 12 amino acids. V shed 5 bases and J shed 6 bases, with 9 bases lying between them. Here the CDR3 DNA reads TGTGCCAGCAGCCGATTAAAGGATACGCAGTATTTT. This translates into CASSRLKDTQYF.